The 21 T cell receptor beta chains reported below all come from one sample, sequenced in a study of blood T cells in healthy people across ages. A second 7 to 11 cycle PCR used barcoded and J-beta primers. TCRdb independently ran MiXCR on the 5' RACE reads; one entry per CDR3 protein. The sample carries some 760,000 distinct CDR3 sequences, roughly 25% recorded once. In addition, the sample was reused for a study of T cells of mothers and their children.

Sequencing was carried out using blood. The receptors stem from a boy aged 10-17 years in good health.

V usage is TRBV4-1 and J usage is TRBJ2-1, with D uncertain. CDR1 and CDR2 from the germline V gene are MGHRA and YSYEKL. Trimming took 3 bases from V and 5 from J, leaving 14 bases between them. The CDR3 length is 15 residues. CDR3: CASSHLVPQNNEQFF. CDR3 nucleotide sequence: TGCGCCAGCAGCCACCTAGTTCCCCAGAACAATGAGCAGTTCTTC.

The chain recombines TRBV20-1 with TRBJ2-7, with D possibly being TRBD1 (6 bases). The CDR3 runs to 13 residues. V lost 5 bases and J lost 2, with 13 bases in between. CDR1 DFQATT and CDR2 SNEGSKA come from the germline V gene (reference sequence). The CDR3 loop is CSAPDRLPYEQYF. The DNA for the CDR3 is TGCAGTGCTCCGGACAGACTTCCCTACGAGCAGTACTTC.

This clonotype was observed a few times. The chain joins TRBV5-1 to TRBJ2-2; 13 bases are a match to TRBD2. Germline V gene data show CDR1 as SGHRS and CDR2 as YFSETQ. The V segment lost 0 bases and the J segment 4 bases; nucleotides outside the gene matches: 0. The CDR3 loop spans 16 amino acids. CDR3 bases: TGCGCCAGCAGCTTGGGGACTAGCGGGAGCACCGGGGAGCTGTTTTTT. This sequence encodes CASSLGTSGSTGELFF. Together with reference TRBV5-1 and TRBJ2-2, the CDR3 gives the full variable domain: KAGVTQTPRYLIKTRGQQVTLSCSPISGHRSVSWYQQTPGQGLQFLFEYFSETQRNKGNFPGRFSGRQFSNSRSEMNVSTLELGDSALYLCASSLGTSGSTGELFFGEGSRLTVL.

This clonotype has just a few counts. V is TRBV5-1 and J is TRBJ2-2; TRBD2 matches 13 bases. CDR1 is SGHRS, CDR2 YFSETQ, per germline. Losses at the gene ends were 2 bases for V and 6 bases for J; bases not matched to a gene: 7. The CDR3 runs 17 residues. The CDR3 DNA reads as TGCGCCAGCAGCTTTGGACTAGCGGGAGTTTCCGCCGGGGAGCTGTTTTTT. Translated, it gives CASSFGLAGVSAGELFF.

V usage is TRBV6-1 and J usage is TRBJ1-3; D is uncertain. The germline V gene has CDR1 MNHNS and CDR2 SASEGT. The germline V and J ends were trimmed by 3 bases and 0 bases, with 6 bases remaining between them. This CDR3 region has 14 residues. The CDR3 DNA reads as TGTGCCAGCAGTGACTGGAGCTCTGGAAACACCATATATTTT. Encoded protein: CASSDWSSGNTIYF.

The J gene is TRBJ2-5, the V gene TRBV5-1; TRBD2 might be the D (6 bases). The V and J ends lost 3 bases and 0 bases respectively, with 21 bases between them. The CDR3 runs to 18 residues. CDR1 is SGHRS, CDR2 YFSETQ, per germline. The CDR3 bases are TGCGCCAGCAGCTCCGACGGGGGAGCGTTCTCGTACCAAGAGACCCAGTACTTC. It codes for CASSSDGGAFSYQETQYF.

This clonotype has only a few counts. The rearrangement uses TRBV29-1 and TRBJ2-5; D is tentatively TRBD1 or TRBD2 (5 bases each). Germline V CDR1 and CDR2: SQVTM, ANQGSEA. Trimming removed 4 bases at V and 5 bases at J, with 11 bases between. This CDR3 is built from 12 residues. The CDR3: CSVVGVEETQYF. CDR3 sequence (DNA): TGCAGCGTTGTGGGGGTCGAGGAGACCCAGTACTTC.

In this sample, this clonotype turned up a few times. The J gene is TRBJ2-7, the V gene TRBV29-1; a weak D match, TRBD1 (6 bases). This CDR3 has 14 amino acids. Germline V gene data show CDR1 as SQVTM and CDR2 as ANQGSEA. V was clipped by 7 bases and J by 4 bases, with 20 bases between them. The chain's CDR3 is CSAQDSFLSYEQYF. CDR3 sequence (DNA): TGCAGCGCCCAGGACAGCTTCCTATCTTACGAGCAGTACTTC.

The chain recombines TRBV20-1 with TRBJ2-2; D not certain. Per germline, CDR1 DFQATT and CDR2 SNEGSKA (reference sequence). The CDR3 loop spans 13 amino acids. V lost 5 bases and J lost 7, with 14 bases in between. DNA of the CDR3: TGCAGTGCTCGAAGGGTGGGCGACGGGGAGCTGTTTTTT. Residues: CSARRVGDGELFF.

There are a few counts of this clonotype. CDR3 loop: CASTPKGVPQETQYF. The CDR3 DNA is TGTGCCAGCACCCCTAAGGGGGTCCCGCAAGAGACCCAGTACTTC. The chain is built from TRBV12-3 or TRBV12-4 and TRBJ2-5; D perhaps matches TRBD1 (6 bases). This CDR3 region has 15 residues. Trimming cost V 7 bases and J 2 bases, with 17 bases left between them.

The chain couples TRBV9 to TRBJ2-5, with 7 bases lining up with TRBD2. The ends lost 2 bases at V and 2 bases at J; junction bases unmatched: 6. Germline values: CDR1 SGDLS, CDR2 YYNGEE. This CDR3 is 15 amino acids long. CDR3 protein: CASSVHRGVQETQYF. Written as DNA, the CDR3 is TGTGCCAGCAGCGTTCACCGGGGGGTACAAGAGACCCAGTACTTC. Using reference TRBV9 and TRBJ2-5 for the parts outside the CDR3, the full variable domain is DSGVTQTPKHLITATGQRVTLRCSPRSGDLSVYWYQQSLDQGLQFLIQYYNGEERAKGNILERFSAQQFPDLHSELNLSSLELGDSALYFCASSVHRGVQETQYFGPGTRLLVL.

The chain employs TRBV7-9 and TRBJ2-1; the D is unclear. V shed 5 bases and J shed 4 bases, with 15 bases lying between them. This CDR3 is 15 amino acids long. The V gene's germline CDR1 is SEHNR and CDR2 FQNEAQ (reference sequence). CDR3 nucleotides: TGTGCCAGCAGCACCGAGGAAGCGCTATACAATGAGCAGTTCTTC. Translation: CASSTEEALYNEQFF.

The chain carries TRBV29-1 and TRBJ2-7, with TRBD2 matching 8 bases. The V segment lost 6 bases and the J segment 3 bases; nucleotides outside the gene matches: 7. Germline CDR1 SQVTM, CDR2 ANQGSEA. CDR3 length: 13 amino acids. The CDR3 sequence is CSVEPAGDYEQYF. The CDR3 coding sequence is TGCAGCGTCGAGCCAGCGGGGGACTACGAGCAGTACTTC.

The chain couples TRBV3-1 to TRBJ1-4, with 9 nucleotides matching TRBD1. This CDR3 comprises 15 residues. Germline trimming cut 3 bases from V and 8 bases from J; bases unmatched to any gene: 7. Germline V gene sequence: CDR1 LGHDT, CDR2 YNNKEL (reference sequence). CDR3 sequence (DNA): TGTGCCAGCAGCCACGCAACAGGGGGCAGCGAAAAACTGTTTTTT. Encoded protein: CASSHATGGSEKLFF.

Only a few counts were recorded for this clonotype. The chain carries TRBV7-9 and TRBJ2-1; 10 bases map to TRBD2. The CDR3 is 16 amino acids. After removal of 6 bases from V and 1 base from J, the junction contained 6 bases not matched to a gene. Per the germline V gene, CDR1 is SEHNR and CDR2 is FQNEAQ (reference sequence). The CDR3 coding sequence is TGTGCCAGCAGTCCCCCGACTAGCGGGTCCTACAATGAGCAGTTCTTC. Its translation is CASSPPTSGSYNEQFF.

CDR3 bases: TGTGCCAGCTCTACCCTGGGACAAGCCCAAGAGACCCAGTACTTC. This sequence encodes CASSTLGQAQETQYF. This chain uses TRBV12-3 or TRBV12-4 with TRBJ2-5; D possibly corresponds to TRBD1 (6 bases). CDR3 length: 15 amino acids. Trimming left V 8 bases short and J 1 base short, with 17 bases between.

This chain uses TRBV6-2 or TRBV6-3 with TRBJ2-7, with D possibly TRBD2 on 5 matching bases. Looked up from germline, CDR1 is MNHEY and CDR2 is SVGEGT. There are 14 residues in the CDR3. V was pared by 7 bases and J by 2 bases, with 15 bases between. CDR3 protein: CASIRSAMTYEQYF. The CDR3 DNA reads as TGTGCCAGCATTCGTAGCGCAATGACCTACGAGCAGTACTTC.

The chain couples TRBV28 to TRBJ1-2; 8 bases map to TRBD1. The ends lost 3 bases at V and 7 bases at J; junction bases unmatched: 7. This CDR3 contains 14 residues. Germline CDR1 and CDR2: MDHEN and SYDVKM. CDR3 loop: CASSLARGLSGYTF. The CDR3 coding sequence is TGTGCCAGCAGTTTGGCCAGGGGGCTTTCTGGCTACACCTTC.

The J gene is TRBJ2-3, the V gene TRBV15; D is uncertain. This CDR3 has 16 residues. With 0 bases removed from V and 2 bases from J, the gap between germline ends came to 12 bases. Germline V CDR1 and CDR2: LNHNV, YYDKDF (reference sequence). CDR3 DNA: TGTGCCACCAGCAGAGATCTTGGCCGCACCACAGATACGCAGTATTTT. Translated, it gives CATSRDLGRTTDTQYF.

For the CDR3, the DNA is TGCAGCGTTGTGACACCGCTTAATGAAAAACTGTTTTTT. Its translation is CSVVTPLNEKLFF. V is TRBV29-1 and J is TRBJ1-4; no definite D call. The CDR3 contains 13 residues. V lost 4 bases and J 4 bases, leaving 10 bases between the germline ends. In germline, CDR1 is SQVTM, CDR2 ANQGSEA.

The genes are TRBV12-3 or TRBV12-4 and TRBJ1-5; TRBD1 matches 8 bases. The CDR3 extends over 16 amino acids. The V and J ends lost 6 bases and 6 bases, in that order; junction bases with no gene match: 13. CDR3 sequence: CASSGQGIATRQPQHF. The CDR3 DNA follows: TGTGCCAGCAGCGGACAGGGAATTGCTACTCGTCAGCCCCAGCATTTT.